Below, 13 T cell receptor beta chains from the same sample are listed, as sequenced in a study of T cell repertoires in cytomegalovirus infection. TCRdb fed the reads into MiXCR, producing one record per CDR3 protein. The data show more than 150,000 distinct CDR3 sequences, with roughly 19% seen just once and approximately 2.9% held by the top ten. Sequencing was carried out using PBMCs. The source of these receptors is a human donor in good health (CMV status not recorded). Some clones in this sample may be carry-over from other donors' samples.

The chain combines TRBV29-1 with TRBJ2-7, with a possible D match to TRBD1 (6 bases). The CDR3 covers 13 residues. Germline CDR1 reads SQVTM; CDR2 reads ANQGSEA. V dropped 1 base and J dropped 7 bases, with 14 bases sitting between them. The DNA of the CDR3 is TGCAGCGTTGAAGTAGTGGGCAGGGGAGAGCAGTACTTC. It is translated as CSVEVVGRGEQYF.

This clonotype has only a few counts. The V gene is TRBV20-1, the J gene TRBJ2-3, with D perhaps being TRBD1 or TRBD2 (5 bases each). Trimming cost V 5 bases and J 4 bases, with 16 bases left between them. The CDR3 runs to 14 residues. Germline CDR1 and CDR2: DFQATT and SNEGSKA (reference sequence). The CDR3 loop is CSAPAAGGADTQYF. The CDR3 bases are TGCAGTGCTCCGGCCGCTGGGGGAGCAGATACGCAGTATTTT.

This chain joins TRBV11-2 and TRBJ2-1, with TRBD1 matching 8 bases. CDR1 SGHAT and CDR2 FQNNGV come from the germline V gene. J gave up 2 bases and V 3 bases, and 6 bases lay outside the gene matches. The CDR3 is 16 amino acids. The CDR3 DNA reads TGTGCCAGCAGCTTGATCGGGACAGGTCCCTACAATGAGCAGTTCTTC. It specifies CASSLIGTGPYNEQFF.

The table lists this clonotype with many counts. The chain is built from TRBV7-8 and TRBJ2-2; 8 bases fit TRBD1. Germline V gene lookup returns CDR1 SGHVS and CDR2 FQNEAQ. J gave up 5 bases and V 1 base, and 12 bases lay outside the gene matches. The CDR3 sequence is 18 residues long. CDR3 sequence (DNA): TGTGCCAGCAGCTTAGTTGGTGTACTTCAGGGGGCGACCGGGGAGCTGTTTTTT. It specifies CASSLVGVLQGATGELFF.

About this clonotype: A much larger clonotype is one base distant, so this may be a read error. The CDR3 DNA reads TGTGCCAGCACCCAAGCGGGACAGATCTACGAGCAGTACTTC. Encoded protein: CASTQAGQIYEQYF. The rearrangement links TRBV12-3 or TRBV12-4 to TRBJ2-7; either TRBD1 or TRBD2 may fit D (7 bases each). With 7 bases removed from V and 3 bases from J, the gap between germline ends came to 16 bases. The CDR3 spans 14 residues.

This clonotype was detected many times. The V and J genes are TRBV7-2 and TRBJ2-1, with D possibly matching TRBD2 (6 bases). CDR1 is SGHTA, CDR2 FQGNSA, per germline. The CDR3 is 15 residues long. V shed 0 bases and J shed 2 bases, with 8 bases lying between them. For the CDR3, the DNA is TGTGCCAGCAGCTTAGCCGGGAGCCCCTACAATGAGCAGTTCTTC. Translated, it gives CASSLAGSPYNEQFF. Based on the CDR3 plus reference TRBV7-2 and TRBJ2-1, the full variable domain is GAGVSQSPSNKVTEKGKDVELRCDPISGHTALYWYRQSLGQGLEFLIYFQGNSAPDKSGLPSDRFSAERTGGSVSTLTIQRTQQEDSAVYLCASSLAGSPYNEQFFGPGTRLTVL.

Comments on this clonotype: A junction end diverges from the germline sequence, so it may reflect a read error. This chain connects TRBV7-2 to TRBJ1-2, with 7 bases lining up with TRBD1. Germline loops: CDR1 SGHTA, CDR2 FQGNSA. The CDR3 covers 15 residues. The CDR3, as DNA: TGTGCCAGCAGCAGCCACGCGTCAGGGGGGTATGGCCACACCTTC. This translates into CASSSHASGGYGHTF.

This chain connects TRBV6-6 to TRBJ2-5; TRBD2 aligns across 10 bases. This CDR3 has 16 amino acids. J gave up 0 bases and V 0 bases, and 1 base lay outside the gene matches. The germline V gene has CDR1 MNHNY and CDR2 SVGAGI (reference sequence). The CDR3 nucleotides are TGTGCCAGCAGTTACTCAGCGGGAGGGTACCAAGAGACCCAGTACTTC. It specifies CASSYSAGGYQETQYF.

This clonotype came up a few times. The rearrangement links TRBV13 to TRBJ2-5, with 8 bases identical to TRBD1. CDR3 length equals 15 residues. Germline V CDR1 and CDR2: PRHDT, FYEKMQ (reference sequence). The V and J ends lost 6 bases and 4 bases, in that order; junction bases with no gene match: 10. DNA of the CDR3: TGTGCCAGCAGTTCGGACAGGGAAAGAGGAGAGACCCAGTACTTC. Translating it yields CASSSDRERGETQYF.

This clonotype was observed at least ten times. The chain has TRBV12-3 or TRBV12-4 and TRBJ2-1; perhaps TRBD2 as D (6 bases). CDR3 length: 13 amino acids. Trimming stripped 3 bases from V and 10 bases from J, with 13 bases between. CDR3 nucleotides: TGTGCCAGCAGTTTTCAGGGTCGGGGGGAGCAGTTCTTC. Translation: CASSFQGRGEQFF.

This clonotype was counted many times. The J gene is TRBJ2-7, the V gene TRBV7-9; 9 bases agree with TRBD2. Germline CDR1 is SEHNR and CDR2 is FQNEAQ (reference sequence). The CDR3 covers 15 residues. V shed 7 bases, J shed 3 bases, and the junction held 10 bases outside the gene matches. The CDR3 DNA reads TGTGCCAGCACCTCAGAGGCTAGCGGGGTCTACGAGCAGTACTTC. This gives the protein CASTSEASGVYEQYF.

Many counts were recorded for this clonotype. The rearrangement uses TRBV7-9 and TRBJ2-1; the match to TRBD2 covers 7 bases. CDR3 length equals 17 residues. The V segment lost 5 bases and the J segment 1 base; nucleotides outside the gene matches: 11. Germline V CDR1 and CDR2: SEHNR, FQNEAQ (reference sequence). The DNA of the CDR3 is TGTGCCAGCAGCACCTGGTCCTCTAGCGGATCCTACAATGAGCAGTTCTTC. Amino acid sequence: CASSTWSSSGSYNEQFF.

The rearrangement joins TRBV4-2 to TRBJ1-6, with TRBD1 matching 9 bases. Germline V gene sequence: CDR1 LGHNA, CDR2 YNFKEQ. Trimming removed 3 bases from V and 14 bases from J; junction bases left unmatched: 8. This CDR3 region has 14 residues. The CDR3 loop reads CASSQRTGEGTLHF. DNA of the CDR3: TGTGCCAGCAGCCAGAGGACAGGGGAAGGGACCCTCCACTTT.